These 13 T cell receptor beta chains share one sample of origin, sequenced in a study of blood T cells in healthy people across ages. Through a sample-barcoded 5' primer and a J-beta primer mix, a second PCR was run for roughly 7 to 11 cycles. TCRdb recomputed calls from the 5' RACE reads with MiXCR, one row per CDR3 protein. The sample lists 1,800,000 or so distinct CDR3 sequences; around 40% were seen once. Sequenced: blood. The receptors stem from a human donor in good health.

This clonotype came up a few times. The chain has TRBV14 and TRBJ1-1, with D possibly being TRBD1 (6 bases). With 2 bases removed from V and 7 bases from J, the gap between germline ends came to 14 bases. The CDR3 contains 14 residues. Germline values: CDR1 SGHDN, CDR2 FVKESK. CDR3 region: CASSQPTGRNEAFF. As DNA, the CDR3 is TGTGCCAGCAGCCAACCCACAGGGCGTAATGAAGCTTTCTTT. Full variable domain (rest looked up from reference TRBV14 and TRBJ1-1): EAGVTQFPSHSVIEKGQTVTLRCDPISGHDNLYWYRRVMGKEIKFLLHFVKESKQDESGMPNNRFLAERTGGTYSTLKVQPAELEDSGVYFCASSQPTGRNEAFFGQGTRLTVV.

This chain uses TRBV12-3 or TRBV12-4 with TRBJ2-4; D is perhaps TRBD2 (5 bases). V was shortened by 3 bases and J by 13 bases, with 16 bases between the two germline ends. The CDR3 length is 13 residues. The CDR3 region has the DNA TGTGCCAGCAGTTTTCATAGTGACGGGGAGCAGTACTTC. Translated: CASSFHSDGEQYF.

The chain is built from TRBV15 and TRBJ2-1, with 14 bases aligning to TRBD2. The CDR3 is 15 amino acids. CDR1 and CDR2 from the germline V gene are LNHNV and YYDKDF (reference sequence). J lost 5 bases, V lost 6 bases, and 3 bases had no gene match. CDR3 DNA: TGTGCCACCAGTTGGACTAGCGGGGGGAACAATGAGCAGTTCTTC. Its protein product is CATSWTSGGNNEQFF.

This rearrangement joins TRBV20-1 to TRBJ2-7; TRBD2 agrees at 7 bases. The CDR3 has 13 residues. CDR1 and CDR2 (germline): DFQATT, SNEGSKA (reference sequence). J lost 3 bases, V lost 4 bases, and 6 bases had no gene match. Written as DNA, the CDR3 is TGCAGTGCTATAACTAGCGAGAGCTACGAGCAGTACTTC. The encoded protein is CSAITSESYEQYF.

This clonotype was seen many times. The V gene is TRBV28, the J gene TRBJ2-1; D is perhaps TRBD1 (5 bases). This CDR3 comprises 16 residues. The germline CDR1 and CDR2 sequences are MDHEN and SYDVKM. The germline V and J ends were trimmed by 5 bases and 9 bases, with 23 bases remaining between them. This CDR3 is CASSDSLLIIDGEQFF. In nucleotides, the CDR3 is TGTGCCAGCAGTGACAGCCTTTTAATTATAGACGGTGAGCAGTTCTTC.

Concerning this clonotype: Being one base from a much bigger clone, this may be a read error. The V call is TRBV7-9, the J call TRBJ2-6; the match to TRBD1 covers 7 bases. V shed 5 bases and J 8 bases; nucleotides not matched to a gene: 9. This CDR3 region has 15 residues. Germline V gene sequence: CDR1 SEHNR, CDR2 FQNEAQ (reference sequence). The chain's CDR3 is CASSPTGAGTNVLTF. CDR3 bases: TGTGCCAGCAGCCCCACAGGGGCCGGGACCAACGTCCTGACTTTC. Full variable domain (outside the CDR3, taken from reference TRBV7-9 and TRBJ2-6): DTGVSQNPRHKITKRGQNVTFRCDPISEHNRLYWYRQTLGQGPEFLTYFQNEAQLEKSRLLSDRFSAERPKGSFSTLEIQRTEQGDSAMYLCASSPTGAGTNVLTFGAGSRLTVL.

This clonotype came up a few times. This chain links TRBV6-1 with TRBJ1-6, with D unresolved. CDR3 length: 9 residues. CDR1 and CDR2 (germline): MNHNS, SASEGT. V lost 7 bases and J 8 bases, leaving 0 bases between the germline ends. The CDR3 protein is CASNSPLHF. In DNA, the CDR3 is TGTGCCAGCAATTCACCCCTCCACTTT.

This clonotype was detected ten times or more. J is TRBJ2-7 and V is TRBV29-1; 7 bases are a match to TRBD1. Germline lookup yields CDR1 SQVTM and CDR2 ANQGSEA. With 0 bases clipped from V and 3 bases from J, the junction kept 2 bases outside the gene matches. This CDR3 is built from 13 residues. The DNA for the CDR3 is TGCAGCGTTGAAGAAGGGACAGACTACGAGCAGTACTTC. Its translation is CSVEEGTDYEQYF.

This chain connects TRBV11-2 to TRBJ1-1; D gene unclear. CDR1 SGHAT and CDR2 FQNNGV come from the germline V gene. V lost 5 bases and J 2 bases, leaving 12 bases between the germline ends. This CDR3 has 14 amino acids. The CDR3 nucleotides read TGTGCCAGCAGCCCCAGACTGGGTAACACTGAAGCTTTCTTT. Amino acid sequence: CASSPRLGNTEAFF.

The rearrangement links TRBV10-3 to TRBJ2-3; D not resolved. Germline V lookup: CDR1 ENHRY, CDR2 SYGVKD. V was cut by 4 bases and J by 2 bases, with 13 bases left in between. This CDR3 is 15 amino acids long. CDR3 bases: TGTGCCATCAGTGTAGGGCGGACCGACACAGATACGCAGTATTTT. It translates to CAISVGRTDTDTQYF.

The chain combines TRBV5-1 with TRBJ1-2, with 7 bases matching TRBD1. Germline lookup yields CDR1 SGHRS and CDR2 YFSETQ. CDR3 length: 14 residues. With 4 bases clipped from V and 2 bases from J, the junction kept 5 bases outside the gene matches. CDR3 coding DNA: TGCGCCAGCAGCCACCCACAGGGGAACTATGGCTACACCTTC. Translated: CASSHPQGNYGYTF. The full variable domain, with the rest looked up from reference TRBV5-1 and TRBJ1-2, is KAGVTQTPRYLIKTRGQQVTLSCSPISGHRSVSWYQQTPGQGLQFLFEYFSETQRNKGNFPGRFSGRQFSNSRSEMNVSTLELGDSALYLCASSHPQGNYGYTFGSGTRLTVV.

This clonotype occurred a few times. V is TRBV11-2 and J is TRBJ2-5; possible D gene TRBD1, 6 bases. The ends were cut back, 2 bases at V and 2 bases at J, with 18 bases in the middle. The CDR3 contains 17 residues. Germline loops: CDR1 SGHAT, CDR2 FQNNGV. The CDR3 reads CASSLSKGGWGQETQYF. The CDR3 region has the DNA TGTGCCAGCAGCTTATCTAAAGGGGGATGGGGACAAGAGACCCAGTACTTC.

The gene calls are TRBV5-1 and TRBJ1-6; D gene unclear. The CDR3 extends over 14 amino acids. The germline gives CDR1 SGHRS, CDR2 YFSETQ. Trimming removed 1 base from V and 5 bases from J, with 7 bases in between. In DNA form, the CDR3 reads TGCGCCAGCAGCTTGTCATCTAATAATTCACCCCTCCACTTT. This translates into CASSLSSNNSPLHF.